The 22 T cell receptor beta chains below come from one sample, sequenced in a study of blood T cell repertoires in COVID-19. The assay was immunoSEQ multiplex PCR, and TCRdb's table has in-frame clones only and misses some. The sample has about 130,000 clones, over 80% seen once. The sequenced sample consisted of peripheral blood. The receptors were gathered from a man in his fifties or sixties with active COVID-19.

The rearrangement joins TRBV5-1 to TRBJ2-4; 9 bases line up with TRBD2. The CDR3 loop spans 14 amino acids. Trimming cost V 4 bases and J 8 bases; bases outside gene matches: 7. CDR1 is SGHRS and CDR2 is YFSETQ in the germline V gene. The CDR3 sequence is CASSQGTSTDIQYF. Written as DNA, the CDR3 is TGCGCCAGCAGCCAGGGGACTAGCACTGACATTCAGTACTTC. The full variable domain, its missing parts supplied by reference TRBV5-1 and TRBJ2-4, is KAGVTQTPRYLIKTRGQQVTLSCSPISGHRSVSWYQQTPGQGLQFLFEYFSETQRNKGNFPGRFSGRQFSNSRSEMNVSTLELGDSALYLCASSQGTSTDIQYFGAGTRLSVL.

This clone appeared a few times. The chain links TRBV30 to TRBJ1-6, with D uncertain. Per the germline V gene, CDR1 is GTSNPN and CDR2 is SVGIG (reference sequence). V lost 0 bases and J 9 bases, leaving 6 bases between the germline ends. The CDR3 runs to 12 residues. In nucleotides, the CDR3 is TGTGCCTGGAGTGTTTTGAGTTCACCCCTCCACTTT. This translates into CAWSVLSSPLHF.

The chain employs TRBV29-1 and TRBJ2-4; 7 nucleotides align to TRBD1. Germline loops: CDR1 SQVTM, CDR2 ANQGSEA. The CDR3 runs to 13 residues. J gave up 0 bases and V 7 bases, and 3 bases lay outside the gene matches. CDR3 residues: CSARGIAKNIQYF. CDR3 sequence (DNA): TGCAGCGCCAGGGGGATAGCCAAAAACATTCAGTACTTC.

This chain connects TRBV5-1 to TRBJ2-5; 11 bases agree with TRBD1. V lost 4 bases, J lost 5 bases, and 13 bases stayed unmatched. Germline loops: CDR1 SGHRS, CDR2 YFSETQ. This CDR3 spans 17 amino acids. The CDR3 DNA is TGCGCCAGCAGCCTGGACAGGGGGCATGGCGAATATGAGACCCAGTACTTC. Protein: CASSLDRGHGEYETQYF.

The V call is TRBV15, the J call TRBJ2-1, with TRBD1 identical over 9 bases. This CDR3 region has 14 residues. Per germline, CDR1 LNHNV and CDR2 YYDKDF (reference sequence). V lost 4 bases, J lost 4 bases, and 2 bases stayed unmatched. The CDR3 loop is CATSTGTGYNEQFF. The CDR3 DNA is TGTGCCACCAGCACGGGGACAGGGTACAATGAGCAGTTCTTC.

The rearrangement joins TRBV7-2 to TRBJ1-3; 8 nucleotides agree with TRBD1. Germline CDR1 is SGHTA and CDR2 is FQGNSA. With 5 bases clipped from V and 0 bases from J, the junction kept 6 bases outside the gene matches. CDR3 length: 16 amino acids. The CDR3 coding sequence is TGTGCCAGCAGCCTAGGGACAGGCTCCTCTGGAAACACCATATATTTT. Its protein is CASSLGTGSSGNTIYF. Combining the CDR3 with reference TRBV7-2 and TRBJ1-3 gives the whole variable domain GAGVSQSPSNKVTEKGKDVELRCDPISGHTALYWYRQSLGQGLEFLIYFQGNSAPDKSGLPSDRFSAERTGGSVSTLTIQRTQQEDSAVYLCASSLGTGSSGNTIYFGEGSWLTVV.

This chain joins TRBV2 and TRBJ2-2, with D possibly matching TRBD1 (5 bases). Deletions cut 4 bases from V and 2 bases from J, with 8 bases between. The CDR3 is 14 amino acids. CDR1 and CDR2 from the germline V gene are SNHLY and FYNNEI. The CDR3 sequence is CASSGTRNTGELFF. The CDR3 DNA follows: TGTGCCAGCAGTGGGACAAGAAACACCGGGGAGCTGTTTTTT.

The chain employs TRBV5-4 and TRBJ1-1; weak D call: TRBD1 (6 bases). The CDR3 has 14 amino acids. Germline CDR1 reads SGHNT; CDR2 reads YYREEE (reference sequence). The ends were cut back, 4 bases at V and 1 base at J, with 11 bases in the middle. CDR3 DNA sequence: TGTGCCAGCAGCCCCGGGACACAGAACACTGAAGCTTTCTTT. Its protein is CASSPGTQNTEAFF.

The rearrangement links TRBV9 to TRBJ1-1; D call uncertain. Deletions cut 4 bases from V and 4 bases from J, with 11 bases between. CDR1 and CDR2 from the germline V gene are SGDLS and YYNGEE. This CDR3 is built from 13 residues. In nucleotides, the CDR3 is TGTGCCAGCAGCCGTGAGGGTATCACTGAAGCTTTCTTT. Amino acids: CASSREGITEAFF.

V gene TRBV19 combines with J gene TRBJ2-3; D unclear. CDR3 size: 16 residues. The germline V and J ends were trimmed by 5 bases and 6 bases, with 21 bases remaining between them. The V gene's germline CDR1 is LNHDA and CDR2 SQIVND (reference sequence). The CDR3 here is CASSRIKGLQVDTQYF. CDR3 nucleotide sequence: TGTGCCAGTAGTCGGATTAAAGGTCTCCAGGTGGATACGCAGTATTTT.

The J gene is TRBJ2-1, the V gene TRBV18; no reliable D call. From germline, CDR1 is KGHSH and CDR2 LQKENI. The CDR3 has 15 residues. Trimming pared 0 bases from V and 7 bases from J, leaving 13 bases between. The CDR3 sequence: CASSPPGPTGNEQFF. For the CDR3, the DNA is TGTGCCAGCTCACCACCGGGCCCAACTGGGAATGAGCAGTTCTTC.

DNA of the CDR3: TGTGCCAGTAGGGACAGGGTAAGGGGCAAAAACATTCAGTACTTC. Amino acid sequence: CASRDRVRGKNIQYF. This chain joins TRBV19 and TRBJ2-4, with TRBD1 identical over 8 bases. The CDR3 is 15 residues long. Germline assignment: CDR1 LNHDA and CDR2 SQIVND (reference sequence). V shed 6 bases, J shed 3 bases, and the junction held 7 bases outside the gene matches.

The chain uses TRBV23-1 and TRBJ2-7; a weak D match, TRBD2 (7 bases). TRBV23-1 is an open reading frame, and its role is uncertain. The V and J ends lost 0 bases and 3 bases respectively, with 15 bases between them. CDR3 length: 16 residues. In DNA form, the CDR3 reads TGCGCCAGCAGTCAATCCGAGGGGGGGATATTCTACGAGCAGTACTTC. Protein product: CASSQSEGGIFYEQYF.

A single count supports this clone. The chain recombines TRBV6-5 with TRBJ1-5, with TRBD1 matching over 10 bases. Unmatched junction bases numbered 6, after V lost 4 bases and J lost 6 bases. Per the germline V gene, CDR1 is MNHEY and CDR2 is SVGAGI. The CDR3 length is 15 residues. Here the CDR3 reads CASSFRQGAGQPQHF. The CDR3 bases are TGTGCCAGCAGTTTCCGACAGGGGGCGGGTCAGCCCCAGCATTTT.

Only one count was recorded for this clone. V usage is TRBV20-1 and J usage is TRBJ1-1, with 7 bases matching TRBD1. The CDR3 length is 12 residues. Losses at the gene ends were 3 bases for V and 6 bases for J; bases not matched to a gene: 4. CDR1 is DFQATT and CDR2 is SNEGSKA in the germline V gene (reference sequence). Written as DNA, the CDR3 is TGCAGTGCTAGTCGACAGGGCGCTGAAGCTTTCTTT. Translation: CSASRQGAEAFF.

Only a few counts were recorded for this clone. The rearrangement links TRBV20-1 to TRBJ1-5; D uncertain. V was trimmed by 3 bases and J by 3 bases, leaving 9 bases between them. The CDR3 has 13 amino acids. Germline CDR1 is DFQATT and CDR2 is SNEGSKA (reference sequence). For the CDR3, the DNA is TGCAGTGCTAGTCTAGGAGTCAATCAGCCCCAGCATTTT. It translates to CSASLGVNQPQHF.

This clone has a handful of counts. The chain carries TRBV16 and TRBJ1-5; 8 bases line up with TRBD1. Per the germline V gene, CDR1 is KGHSY and CDR2 is FQNENV. This CDR3 region has 14 residues. Trimming took 4 bases from V and 4 from J; bases not matched to a gene: 3. The CDR3, as DNA: TGTGCCAGCAGCCGCGGACAGGGAAATCAGCCCCAGCATTTT. Translating gives CASSRGQGNQPQHF.

This chain connects TRBV11-2 to TRBJ1-2; the match to TRBD1 covers 8 bases. Germline loops: CDR1 SGHAT, CDR2 FQNNGV. V lost 6 bases, J lost 3 bases, and 12 bases stayed unmatched. The CDR3 is 16 amino acids. The CDR3 loop is CASSSLTGQGDYGYTF. CDR3 in DNA: TGTGCCAGCAGTTCTTTAACAGGACAGGGTGACTATGGCTACACCTTC.

The V and J genes are TRBV10-1 and TRBJ2-7; D is possibly TRBD2 (5 bases). V gave up 10 bases and J gave up 7 bases, with 23 bases separating them. This CDR3 is built from 14 residues. Germline V gene lookup returns CDR1 WNHNN and CDR2 SYGVQD (reference sequence). The CDR3 DNA reads TGCGCCAATCACACCGGGAAACGCCTACGGGAGCAGTACTTC. Its protein product is CANHTGKRLREQYF.

In nucleotides, the CDR3 is TGTGCCAGCAGTTTACAGGGGGGGGTGTACGAGCAGTACTTC. Its protein product is CASSLQGGVYEQYF. The rearrangement joins TRBV2 to TRBJ2-7; TRBD1 is a possible D gene (8 bases). The germline V and J ends were trimmed by 5 bases and 4 bases, with 15 bases remaining between them. Germline-derived CDR1 and CDR2 are SNHLY and FYNNEI. The length of the CDR3 is 14 residues.

This clone came up once. The chain is built from TRBV10-3 and TRBJ2-3; a possible D gene is TRBD2 (6 bases). V lost 10 bases, J lost 2 bases, and 13 bases lay in between. Germline V gene sequence: CDR1 ENHRY, CDR2 SYGVKD. This CDR3 comprises 13 residues. The CDR3 region has the DNA TGTGCCACCAGACTAGGCCACACAGATACGCAGTATTTT. It encodes CATRLGHTDTQYF.

V usage is TRBV24-1 and J usage is TRBJ2-1, with D perhaps matching TRBD2 (6 bases). This CDR3 is built from 15 residues. CDR1 and CDR2 (germline): KGHDR, SFDVKD. V lost 4 bases to trimming and J lost 0 bases, with 9 bases between them. The CDR3 region is CATSEGGGSYNEQFF. The CDR3 DNA is TGTGCCACCAGTGAGGGGGGAGGCTCCTACAATGAGCAGTTCTTC.